Given below is one T cell receptor (beta chain) in context. This entry is derived from a study of cytomegalovirus exposure and HLA in healthy donors. The length of the CDR3 is 16 residues. Germline V gene data show CDR1 as LNHDA and CDR2 as SQIVND (reference sequence). Unmatched junction bases numbered 5, after V lost 4 bases and J lost 4 bases. It was with 60 Vbeta and 13 Jbeta primers that the PCR ran. Sequencing was performed with immunoSEQ multiplex PCR; in TCRdb, only in-frame clones are kept and a portion is missing. The repertoire includes about 200,000 clones, 75% to 90% of them detected once, and around 1% sits in the top ten.

The sample comprised PBMCs. This receptor was obtained from a boy younger than 10 in good health and CMV-seronegative. The gene calls are TRBV19 and TRBJ2-5; TRBD2 matches 14 bases. The chain's CDR3 is CASSTRGLAGVETQYF. Written as DNA, the CDR3 is TGTGCCAGTAGTACCCGGGGACTAGCGGGGGTAGAGACCCAGTACTTC.